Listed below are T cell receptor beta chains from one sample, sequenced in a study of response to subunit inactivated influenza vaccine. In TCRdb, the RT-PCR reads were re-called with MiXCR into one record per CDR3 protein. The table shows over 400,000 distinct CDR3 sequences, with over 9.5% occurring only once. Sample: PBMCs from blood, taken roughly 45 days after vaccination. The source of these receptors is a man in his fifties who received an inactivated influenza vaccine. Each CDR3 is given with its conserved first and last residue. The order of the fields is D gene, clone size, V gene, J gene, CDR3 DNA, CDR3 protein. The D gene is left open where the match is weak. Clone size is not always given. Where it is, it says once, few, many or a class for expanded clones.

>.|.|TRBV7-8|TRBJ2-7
TGTGCCAGCAGCTTAGATCACCGCTCCTACGAGCAGTACTTC
CASSLDHRSYEQYF
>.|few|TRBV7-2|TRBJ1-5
TGTGCCAGCAGCTTGGGGGACACGCAGCATTTT
CASSLGDTQHF
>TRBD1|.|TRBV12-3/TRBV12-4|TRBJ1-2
TGTGCCAGCACCCGGACAGGGGGTGTAAATGGCTACACCTTC
CASTRTGGVNGYTF
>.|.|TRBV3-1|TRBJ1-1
TGTGCCAGCAGCCGCGGTCACGAGTCAGCTTTCTTT
CASSRGHESAFF
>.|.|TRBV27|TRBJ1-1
TGTGCCAGCAGTTTATCGGAGGGGATCACTGAAGCTTTCTTT
CASSLSEGITEAFF
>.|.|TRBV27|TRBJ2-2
TGTGCCAGCAGTTTAGTACCGGGCGGGGAGCTGTTTTTT
CASSLVPGGELFF
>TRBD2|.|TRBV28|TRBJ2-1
TGTGCCAGCAGCTTTACGGGACTAGCGGGACGCTACAATGAGCAGTTCTTC
CASSFTGLAGRYNEQFF
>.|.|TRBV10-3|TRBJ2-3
TGTGCCATCAGTTCTCCTACCCTCCGTCGTCCAGATACGCAGTATTTT
CAISSPTLRRPDTQYF
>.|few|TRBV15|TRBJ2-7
TGTGCCACCAGCAGCGGGAAATTCTACGAGCAGTACTTC
CATSSGKFYEQYF
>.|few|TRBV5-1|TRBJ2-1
TGCGCCAGCAGCCCGGGGGGCTATGAGCAGTTCTTC
CASSPGGYEQFF
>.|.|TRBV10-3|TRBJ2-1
TGTGCCATCGGGGATCGGAATGAGCAGTTCTTC
CAIGDRNEQFF
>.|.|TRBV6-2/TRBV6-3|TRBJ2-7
TGTGCCAGCAGCGAAGGTGGGCTGCCCTCCTACGAGCAGTACTTC
CASSEGGLPSYEQYF
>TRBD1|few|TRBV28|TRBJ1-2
TGTGCCAGCAGTCCAGGGACAGGAAATTTTGGCTACACCTTC
CASSPGTGNFGYTF
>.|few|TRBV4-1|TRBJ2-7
TGCGCCAGCAGCCAAGAGTTGCGGGAACAGAGTAACGAGCAGTACTTC
CASSQELREQSNEQYF
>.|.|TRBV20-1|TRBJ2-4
TGCAGTGCTAGAGCCCCACAGAAACTACTAGCCAAAAACATTCAGCACTTC
CSARAPQKLLAKNIQHF
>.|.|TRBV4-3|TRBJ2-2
TGCGCCAGCAGCCAAGGCCGGGACACGTATACCACCGGGGAGCTGTTTTTT
CASSQGRDTYTTGELFF
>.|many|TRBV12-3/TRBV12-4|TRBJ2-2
TGTGCCAGCAGTCCCAGAGCCTACACCGGGGAGCTGTTTTTT
CASSPRAYTGELFF
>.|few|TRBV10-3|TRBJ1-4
TGTGCCATCAGCCCGGGGCCAACTAATGAAAAACTGTTTTTT
CAISPGPTNEKLFF
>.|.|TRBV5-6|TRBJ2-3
TGTGCCAGCAGGGAAGGATCAGATACGCAGTATTTT
CASREGSDTQYF
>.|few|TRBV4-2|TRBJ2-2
TGTGCCAGCAGCCAACTGGGCCGCGCGAACACCGGGGAGCTGTTTTTT
CASSQLGRANTGELFF
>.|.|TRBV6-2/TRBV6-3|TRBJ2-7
TGTGCCAGCAGTTCGGGGGCAGGCGTCTACGAGCAGTACTTC
CASSSGAGVYEQYF
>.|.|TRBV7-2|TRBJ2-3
TGTGCCAGTAGGACTGTTTATTTCACAGATACGCAGTATTTT
CASRTVYFTDTQYF
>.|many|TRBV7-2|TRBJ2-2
TGTGCCAGCAGCCCCTCCAGGGGTAACACCGGGGAGCTGTTTTTT
CASSPSRGNTGELFF
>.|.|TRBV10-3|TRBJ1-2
TGTGCCATCAGTGAGTCGAACAGGGATGGCTACACCTTC
CAISESNRDGYTF
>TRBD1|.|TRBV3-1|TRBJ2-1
TGTGCCAGCAGCCAAGATCGGGACAGAGTCTTCAATGAGCAGTTCTTC
CASSQDRDRVFNEQFF
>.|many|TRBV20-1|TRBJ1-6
TGCAGTGCCGAATGGGGGAAGCCTTCACCCCTCCACTTT
CSAEWGKPSPLHF
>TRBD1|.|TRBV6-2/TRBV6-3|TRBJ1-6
TGTGCCAGCAGTCGACAGGGGCGTAATTCACCCCTCCACTTT
CASSRQGRNSPLHF
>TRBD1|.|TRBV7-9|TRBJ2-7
TGTGCCAGCAGCTTAGCGGGGACAGCCGAGCAGTACTTC
CASSLAGTAEQYF
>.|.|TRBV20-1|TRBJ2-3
TGCAGTGCTAGACCTAGAAACACAGATACGCAGTATTTT
CSARPRNTDTQYF
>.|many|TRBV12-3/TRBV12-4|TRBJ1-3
TGTGCCAGCAGTTTAGATACAGGCCCTGGAAACACCATATATTTT
CASSLDTGPGNTIYF
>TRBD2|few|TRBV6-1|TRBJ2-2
TGTGCCAGCACCCTAGCGGGGGGGCGCGGGGAGCTGTTTTTT
CASTLAGGRGELFF
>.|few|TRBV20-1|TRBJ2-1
TGCAGTGCTAGAGATTCAACTGGGGCGAGCTCCTACAATGAGCAGTTCTTC
CSARDSTGASSYNEQFF
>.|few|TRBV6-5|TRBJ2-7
TGTGCCAGCAGTTACTCATGGCGGGACTACGAGCAGTACTTC
CASSYSWRDYEQYF